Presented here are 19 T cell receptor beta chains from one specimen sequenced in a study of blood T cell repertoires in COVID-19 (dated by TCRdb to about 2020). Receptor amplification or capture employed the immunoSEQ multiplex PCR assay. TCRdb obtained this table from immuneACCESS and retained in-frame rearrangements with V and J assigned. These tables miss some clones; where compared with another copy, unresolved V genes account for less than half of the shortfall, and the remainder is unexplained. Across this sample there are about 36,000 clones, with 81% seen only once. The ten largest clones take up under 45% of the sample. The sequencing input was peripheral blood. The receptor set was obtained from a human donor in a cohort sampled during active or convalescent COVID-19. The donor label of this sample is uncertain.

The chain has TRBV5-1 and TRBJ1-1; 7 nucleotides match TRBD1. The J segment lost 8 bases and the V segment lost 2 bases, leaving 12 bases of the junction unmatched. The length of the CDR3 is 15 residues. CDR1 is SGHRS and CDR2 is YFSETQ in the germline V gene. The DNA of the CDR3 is TGCGCCAGCAGCTTCCCCACAGGGGCGGTGGGAGAAGCTTTCTTT. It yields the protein CASSFPTGAVGEAFF. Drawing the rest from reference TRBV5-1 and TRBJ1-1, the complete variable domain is KAGVTQTPRYLIKTRGQQVTLSCSPISGHRSVSWYQQTPGQGLQFLFEYFSETQRNKGNFPGRFSGRQFSNSRSEMNVSTLELGDSALYLCASSFPTGAVGEAFFGQGTRLTVV.

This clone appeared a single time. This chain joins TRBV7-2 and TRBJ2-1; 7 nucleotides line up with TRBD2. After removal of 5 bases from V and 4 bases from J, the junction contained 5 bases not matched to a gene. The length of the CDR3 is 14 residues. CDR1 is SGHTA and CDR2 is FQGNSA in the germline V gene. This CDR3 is CASSPLATYNEQFF. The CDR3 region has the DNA TGTGCCAGCAGCCCACTAGCGACATACAATGAGCAGTTCTTC. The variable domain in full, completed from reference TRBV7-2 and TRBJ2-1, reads GAGVSQSPSNKVTEKGKDVELRCDPISGHTALYWYRQSLGQGLEFLIYFQGNSAPDKSGLPSDRFSAERTGGSVSTLTIQRTQQEDSAVYLCASSPLATYNEQFFGPGTRLTVL.

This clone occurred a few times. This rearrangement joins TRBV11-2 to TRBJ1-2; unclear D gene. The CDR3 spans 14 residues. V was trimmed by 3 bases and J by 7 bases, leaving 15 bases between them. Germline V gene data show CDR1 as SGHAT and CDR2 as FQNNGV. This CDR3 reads CASSLGEYSSGYTF. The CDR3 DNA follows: TGTGCCAGCAGCTTGGGCGAGTACTCGAGTGGCTACACCTTC.

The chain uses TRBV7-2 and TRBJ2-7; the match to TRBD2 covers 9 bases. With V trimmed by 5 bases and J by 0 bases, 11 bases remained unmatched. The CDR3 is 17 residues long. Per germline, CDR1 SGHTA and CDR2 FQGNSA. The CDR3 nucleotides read TGTGCCAGCAGCCCTACCGCCAGCGGGAGGAGCTCCTACGAGCAGTACTTC. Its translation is CASSPTASGRSSYEQYF.

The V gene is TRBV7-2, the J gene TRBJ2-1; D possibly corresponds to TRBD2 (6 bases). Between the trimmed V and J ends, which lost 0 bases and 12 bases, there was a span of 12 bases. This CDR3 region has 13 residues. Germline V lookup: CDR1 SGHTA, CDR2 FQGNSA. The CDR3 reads CASSLAGGDVQFF. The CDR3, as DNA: TGTGCCAGCAGCTTAGCGGGAGGTGATGTGCAGTTCTTC.

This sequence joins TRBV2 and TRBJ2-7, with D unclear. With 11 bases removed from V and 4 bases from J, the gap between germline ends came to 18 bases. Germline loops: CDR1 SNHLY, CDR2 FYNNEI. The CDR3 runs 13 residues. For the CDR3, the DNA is TGTGCCTCAGTAAACTGGAGAGTGTACGAGCAGTACTTC. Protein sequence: CASVNWRVYEQYF.

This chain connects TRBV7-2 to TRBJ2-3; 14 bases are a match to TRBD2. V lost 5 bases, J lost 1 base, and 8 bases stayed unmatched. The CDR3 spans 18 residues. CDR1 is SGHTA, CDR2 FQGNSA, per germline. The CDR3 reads CASSPGLAGEYGTDTQYF. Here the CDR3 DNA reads TGTGCCAGCAGCCCGGGACTAGCGGGAGAGTATGGCACAGATACGCAGTATTTT.

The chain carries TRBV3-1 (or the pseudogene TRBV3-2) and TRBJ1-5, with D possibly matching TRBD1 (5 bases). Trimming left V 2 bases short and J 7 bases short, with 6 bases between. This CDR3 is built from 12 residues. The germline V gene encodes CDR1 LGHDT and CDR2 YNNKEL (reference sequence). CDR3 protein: CASSQRGQPQHF. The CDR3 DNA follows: TGTGCCAGCAGCCAAAGGGGCCAGCCCCAGCATTTT.

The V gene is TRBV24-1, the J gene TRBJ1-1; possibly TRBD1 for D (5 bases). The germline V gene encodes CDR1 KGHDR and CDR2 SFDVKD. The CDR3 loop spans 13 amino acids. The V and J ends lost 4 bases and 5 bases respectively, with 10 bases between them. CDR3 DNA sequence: TGTGCCACCAGTGACCCATGGACAACTGAAGCTTTCTTT. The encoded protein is CATSDPWTTEAFF.

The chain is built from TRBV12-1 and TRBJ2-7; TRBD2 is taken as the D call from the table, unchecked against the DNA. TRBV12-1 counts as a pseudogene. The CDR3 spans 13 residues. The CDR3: CASTNWSSYEQYF. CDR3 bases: TGTGCCAGCACCAATTGGAGCTCCTACGAGCAGTACTTC.

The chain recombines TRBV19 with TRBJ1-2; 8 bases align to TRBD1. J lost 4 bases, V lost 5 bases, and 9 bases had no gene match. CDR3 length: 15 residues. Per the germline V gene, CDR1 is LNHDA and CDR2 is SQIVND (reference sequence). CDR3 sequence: CASSQNRGSRYGYTF. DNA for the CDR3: TGTGCCAGTAGTCAAAACAGGGGGTCTCGCTATGGCTACACCTTC.

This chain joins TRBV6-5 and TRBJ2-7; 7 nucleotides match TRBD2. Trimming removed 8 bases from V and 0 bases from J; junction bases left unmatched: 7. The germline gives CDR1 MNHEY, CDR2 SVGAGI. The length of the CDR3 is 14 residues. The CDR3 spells CASGEGWSSYEQYF. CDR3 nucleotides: TGTGCCAGCGGGGAGGGATGGAGCTCCTACGAGCAGTACTTC.

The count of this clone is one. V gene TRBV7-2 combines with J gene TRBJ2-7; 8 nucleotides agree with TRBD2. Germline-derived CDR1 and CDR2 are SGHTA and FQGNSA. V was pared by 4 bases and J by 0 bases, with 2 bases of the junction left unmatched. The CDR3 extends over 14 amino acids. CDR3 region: CASSSGGSSYEQYF. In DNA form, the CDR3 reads TGTGCCAGCAGCTCGGGGGGGAGCTCCTACGAGCAGTACTTC. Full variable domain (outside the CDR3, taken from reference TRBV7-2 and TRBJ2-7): GAGVSQSPSNKVTEKGKDVELRCDPISGHTALYWYRQSLGQGLEFLIYFQGNSAPDKSGLPSDRFSAERTGGSVSTLTIQRTQQEDSAVYLCASSSGGSSYEQYFGPGTRLTVT.

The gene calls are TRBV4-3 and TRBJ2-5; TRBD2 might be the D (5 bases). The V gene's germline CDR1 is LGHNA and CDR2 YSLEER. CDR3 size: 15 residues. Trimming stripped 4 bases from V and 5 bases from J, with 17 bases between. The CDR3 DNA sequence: TGCGCCAGCAGCCTCCAACGGGGTACTGTGGAGACCCAGTACTTC. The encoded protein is CASSLQRGTVETQYF.

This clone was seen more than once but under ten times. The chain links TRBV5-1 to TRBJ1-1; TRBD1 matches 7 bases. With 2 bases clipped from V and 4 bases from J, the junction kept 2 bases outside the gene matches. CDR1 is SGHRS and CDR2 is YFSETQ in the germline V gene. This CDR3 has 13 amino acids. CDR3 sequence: CASSFAGGTEAFF. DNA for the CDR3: TGCGCCAGCAGCTTTGCAGGGGGCACTGAAGCTTTCTTT.

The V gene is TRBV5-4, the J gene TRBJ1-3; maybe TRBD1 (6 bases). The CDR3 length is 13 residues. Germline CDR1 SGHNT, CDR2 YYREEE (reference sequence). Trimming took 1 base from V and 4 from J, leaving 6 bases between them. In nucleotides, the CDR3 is TGTGCCAGCAGCTTGACAGGGGGAAACACCATATATTTT. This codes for CASSLTGGNTIYF.

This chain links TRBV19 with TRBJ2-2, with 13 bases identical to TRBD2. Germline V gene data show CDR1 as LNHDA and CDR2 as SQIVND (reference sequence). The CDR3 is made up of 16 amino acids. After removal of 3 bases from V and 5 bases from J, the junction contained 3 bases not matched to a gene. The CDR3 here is CASSMGLAGSTGELFF. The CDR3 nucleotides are TGTGCCAGTAGTATGGGACTAGCGGGGAGTACCGGGGAGCTGTTTTTT.

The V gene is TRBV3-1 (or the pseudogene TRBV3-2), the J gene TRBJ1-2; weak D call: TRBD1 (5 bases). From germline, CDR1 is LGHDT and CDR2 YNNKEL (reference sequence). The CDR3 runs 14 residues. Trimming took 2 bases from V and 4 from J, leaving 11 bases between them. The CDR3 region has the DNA TGTGCCAGCAGCCAAACAGCGGGGGGCTATGGCTACACCTTC. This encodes CASSQTAGGYGYTF.

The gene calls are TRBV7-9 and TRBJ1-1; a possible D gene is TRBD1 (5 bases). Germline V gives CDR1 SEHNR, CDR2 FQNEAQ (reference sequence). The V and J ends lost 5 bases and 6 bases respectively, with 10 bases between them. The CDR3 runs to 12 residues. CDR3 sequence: CASSGGYAEAFF. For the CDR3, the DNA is TGTGCCAGCAGCGGGGGGTACGCTGAAGCTTTCTTT.